This TCR beta chain is from a study of T cells in Graves' hyperthyroidism and ophthalmopathy. Study-wide results and limits: In blood, most of the thyroid clonotypes expanded above 0.001 were also present.

RNA transcripts were the template for amplifying TCR beta CDR3 regions. During a first-round RT-PCR of the TCR CDR3, the HTBI primer set was used. TCRdb used MiXCR to reprocess the multiplex PCR reads, holding one entry per CDR3 protein. Among 300,000 to 400,000 distinct CDR3 sequences, roughly 13% were seen once, and the ten largest hold 9.2%. In the case of this clonotype: Its specificity is not known. The junction and the germline gene differ at one end; a read error may be behind it.

This CDR3 spans 13 amino acids. CDR1 is ENHRY and CDR2 is SYGVKD in the germline V gene. Graves' hyperthyroidism is called stable when ophthalmopathy does not progress within 18 months. Newly diagnosed hyperthyroidism, duration under 2 months, in patients aged 18 to 65. Diagnoses rested on clinical symptoms, serum thyroxine and TRAb, thyroid ultrasound and orbital computed tomography. The source is a woman in her late teens or twenties with Graves' hyperthyroidism. The V and J genes are TRBV10-3 and TRBJ2-2; D possibly corresponds to TRBD2 (6 bases). What was sequenced was blood. The CDR3 is CAISEALDGGLFF. DNA of the CDR3: TGTGCCATCAGTGAAGCTTTGGACGGGGGGCTGTTTTTT.